A single sample is the source of the 30 T cell receptor beta chains below, sequenced in a study of blood T cell repertoires in COVID-19. Only in-frame clones appear in the TCRdb table, and some are missing; sequencing was by immunoSEQ multiplex PCR. The repertoire consists of 100,000 or so clones, with roughly 88% occurring once and the leading ten covering about 6.5%. Sequenced material: peripheral blood. The receptors derive from a woman in her fifties or sixties with acute or convalescent COVID-19.

Turning to this clone: Mismatch with germline at one junction end may stem from a read error. The same CDR3 can be traced to other DNA sequences in this sample. The rearrangement links TRBV9 to TRBJ1-5; a possible D gene is TRBD1 (5 bases). This CDR3 spans 15 amino acids. Germline CDR1 reads SGDLS; CDR2 reads YYNGEE. This CDR3 is CASSPYGGSNQPQHF. CDR3 in DNA: TGTGCCAGCAGCCCCTACGGGGGGAGCAATCAGCCCCAACATTTT.

The chain is built from TRBV7-9 and TRBJ2-5, with D perhaps TRBD2 (5 bases). The length of the CDR3 is 15 residues. From germline, CDR1 is SEHNR and CDR2 FQNEAQ (reference sequence). V dropped 4 bases and J dropped 5 bases, with 17 bases sitting between them. CDR3 coding DNA: TGTGCCAGCAGCTACCCCCGAGGGAGTGTGGAGACCCAGTACTTC. As protein: CASSYPRGSVETQYF.

The rearrangement joins TRBV20-1 to TRBJ2-2, with D maybe TRBD1 (5 bases). This CDR3 has 14 residues. V lost 3 bases and J lost 1, with 9 bases in between. Germline loops: CDR1 DFQATT, CDR2 SNEGSKA (reference sequence). Written as DNA, the CDR3 is TGCAGTGCTAGTTCAGGGCTGAACACCGGGGAGCTGTTTTTT. Amino acids: CSASSGLNTGELFF.

The genes are TRBV6-2 or TRBV6-3 and TRBJ2-7; TRBD1 might be the D (6 bases). The germline gives CDR1 MNHEY, CDR2 SVGEGT. The CDR3 is made up of 14 amino acids. V lost 5 bases to trimming and J lost 2 bases, with 13 bases between them. CDR3 region: CASSRTQGPYEQYF. DNA for the CDR3: TGTGCCAGCAGTCGAACCCAGGGGCCCTACGAGCAGTACTTC.

The chain recombines TRBV19 with TRBJ1-4; weak D call: TRBD1 (5 bases). Germline-derived CDR1 and CDR2 are LNHDA and SQIVND (reference sequence). V shed 3 bases and J shed 4 bases, with 9 bases lying between them. CDR3 length equals 14 residues. The CDR3 DNA reads as TGTGCCAGTAGTATGTGGAGGGGTAATGAAAAACTGTTTTTT. Translated: CASSMWRGNEKLFF.

The chain joins TRBV5-4 to TRBJ1-6, with 7 bases fitting TRBD1. Germline assignment: CDR1 SGHNT and CDR2 YYREEE (reference sequence). The CDR3 runs 16 residues. J lost 7 bases, V lost 3 bases, and 10 bases had no gene match. CDR3 sequence: CASSWASRQGNSPLHF. DNA for the CDR3: TGTGCCAGCAGCTGGGCCTCCCGACAGGGCAATTCACCCCTCCACTTT.

This chain connects TRBV24-1 to TRBJ2-1; D gene uncertain. The CDR3 contains 14 residues. V gave up 4 bases and J gave up 5 bases, with 11 bases separating them. From germline, CDR1 is KGHDR and CDR2 SFDVKD. The CDR3 bases are TGTGCCACCAGTGACCCCTTAGCTAACAATGAGCAGTTCTTC. Amino acids: CATSDPLANNEQFF.

This chain links TRBV18 with TRBJ1-1; 8 nucleotides line up with TRBD1. Germline V CDR1 and CDR2: KGHSH, LQKENI. The CDR3 spans 14 residues. Losses at the gene ends were 2 bases for V and 4 bases for J; bases not matched to a gene: 3. CDR3 DNA sequence: TGTGCCAGCTCACCAGGACAGGGTGGCACTGAAGCTTTCTTT. Protein: CASSPGQGGTEAFF.

The chain couples TRBV3-1 (or the pseudogene TRBV3-2) to TRBJ2-1, with 14 bases fitting TRBD2. Trimming took 6 bases from V and 9 from J; bases not matched to a gene: 7. The germline gives CDR1 LGHDT, CDR2 YNNKEL (reference sequence). The CDR3 length is 15 residues. This CDR3 reads CASRTTSGRAGEQFF. CDR3 DNA: TGTGCCAGCAGGACGACTAGCGGGAGGGCCGGTGAGCAGTTCTTC.

The chain recombines TRBV6-6 with TRBJ1-2; D perhaps matches TRBD1 (5 bases). Trimming took off 2 bases at V and 8 bases at J, with 12 bases between the two ends. This CDR3 comprises 13 residues. The V gene's germline CDR1 is MNHNY and CDR2 SVGAGI (reference sequence). The CDR3 region is CASSYGAGSGYTF. CDR3 in DNA: TGTGCCAGCAGTTACGGGGCCGGTTCGGGCTACACCTTC.

The DNA for the CDR3 is TGTGCCAGCAGCCCCACCTACGAGCAGTACGTC. Residues: CASSPTYEQYV. This chain joins TRBV7-3 and TRBJ2-7; D ambiguous. V was trimmed by 5 bases and J by 2 bases, leaving 4 bases between them. Germline V lookup: CDR1 SGHTA, CDR2 FQGTGA. The CDR3 loop spans 11 amino acids.

The V and J genes are TRBV28 and TRBJ2-1; 8 positions agree with TRBD2. Germline CDR1 is MDHEN and CDR2 is SYDVKM. This CDR3 has 14 amino acids. V shed 8 bases and J 4 bases; nucleotides not matched to a gene: 7. In DNA form, the CDR3 reads TGTGCCAGCTTTGACGGGGGGGATTACAATGAGCAGTTCTTC. Its protein is CASFDGGDYNEQFF.

The rearrangement joins TRBV6-1 to TRBJ2-3; D is undetermined. V was clipped by 1 base and J by 0 bases, with 11 bases between them. The germline V gene encodes CDR1 MNHNS and CDR2 SASEGT. CDR3 length: 16 residues. The CDR3 protein is CASSEVGSLSTDTQYF. The CDR3, as DNA: TGTGCCAGCAGTGAAGTGGGCAGCCTTAGCACAGATACGCAGTATTTT.

Written as DNA, the CDR3 is TGTGCCAGCACCAAGGGGGCACGCTCTGGAAACACCATATATTTT. This encodes CASTKGARSGNTIYF. The chain couples TRBV2 to TRBJ1-3; 7 nucleotides line up with TRBD1. The germline V gene has CDR1 SNHLY and CDR2 FYNNEI. The length of the CDR3 is 15 residues. J gave up 0 bases and V 7 bases, and 6 bases lay outside the gene matches.

The V call is TRBV19, the J call TRBJ2-3; D remains unclear. V gave up 7 bases and J gave up 4 bases, with 6 bases separating them. Germline V gives CDR1 LNHDA, CDR2 SQIVND (reference sequence). The CDR3 totals 11 residues. CDR3 nucleotide sequence: TGTGCCAGTAAAGCTTCAGATACGCAGTATTTT. It encodes CASKASDTQYF.

The chain employs TRBV28 and TRBJ2-5; 10 nucleotides align to TRBD2. The CDR3 runs 14 residues. Looked up from germline, CDR1 is MDHEN and CDR2 is SYDVKM. J lost 5 bases, V lost 4 bases, and 4 bases had no gene match. The CDR3 DNA follows: TGTGCCAGCAGTTCTAGCGGGGGTATGGAGACCCAGTACTTC. It specifies CASSSSGGMETQYF.

This chain connects TRBV5-1 to TRBJ2-2, with a tentative D call TRBD2 (5 bases). Germline V CDR1 and CDR2: SGHRS, YFSETQ. Between the trimmed V and J ends, which lost 0 bases and 5 bases, there was a span of 11 bases. The CDR3 is made up of 15 amino acids. The DNA of the CDR3 is TGCGCCAGCAGCTTGGAAGCCCCGGGGACCGGGGAGCTGTTTTTT. This sequence encodes CASSLEAPGTGELFF. The variable domain in full, completed from reference TRBV5-1 and TRBJ2-2, reads KAGVTQTPRYLIKTRGQQVTLSCSPISGHRSVSWYQQTPGQGLQFLFEYFSETQRNKGNFPGRFSGRQFSNSRSEMNVSTLELGDSALYLCASSLEAPGTGELFFGEGSRLTVL.

In its sample, this clone was seen a few times. The chain couples TRBV10-2 to TRBJ2-2; 8 nucleotides match TRBD1. The germline V gene encodes CDR1 WSHSY and CDR2 SAAADI. This CDR3 is built from 15 residues. V lost 6 bases to trimming and J lost 5 bases; unmatched junction nucleotides: 8. This CDR3 is CASRQGARGTGELFF. CDR3 sequence (DNA): TGCGCCAGCAGGCAGGGGGCGCGTGGAACCGGGGAGCTGTTTTTT.

The chain uses TRBV6-5 and TRBJ1-1; 8 bases fit TRBD1. Germline trimming cut 2 bases from V and 5 bases from J; bases unmatched to any gene: 7. This CDR3 has 15 residues. CDR1 and CDR2 (germline): MNHEY, SVGAGI. In DNA form, the CDR3 reads TGTGCCAGCAGTTACGGTCGACAGGGGAGTACTGAAGCTTTCTTT. Encoded protein: CASSYGRQGSTEAFF.

This clone appeared a single time. V gene TRBV6-7 combines with J gene TRBJ1-4; 8 bases agree with TRBD1. TRBV6-7 is assigned to the ORF class and has an uncertain function. The trim removed 10 bases at V and 11 bases at J, leaving 21 bases unmatched. The CDR3 spans 16 residues. CDR3 sequence (DNA): TGTGCCACATTATGTTTCCCTAACAGGGGGGTCGGCAAACTGTTTTTT. Encoded protein: CATLCFPNRGVGKLFF.

The V and J genes are TRBV18 and TRBJ2-7, with D perhaps TRBD1 (6 bases). This CDR3 is 15 amino acids long. Trimming took 6 bases from V and 6 from J, leaving 21 bases between them. Germline lookup yields CDR1 KGHSH and CDR2 LQKENI. The chain's CDR3 is CASSTGTLGVGEQYF. The CDR3, as DNA: TGTGCCAGCTCGACCGGGACACTTGGAGTCGGCGAGCAGTACTTC. The whole variable domain, remainder taken from reference TRBV18 and TRBJ2-7, is NAGVMQNPRHLVRRRGQEARLRCSPMKGHSHVYWYRQLPEEGLKFMVYLQKENIIDESGMPKERFSAEFPKEGPSILRIQQVVRGDSAAYFCASSTGTLGVGEQYFGPGTRLTVT.

The chain uses TRBV5-5 and TRBJ1-4; 7 bases are a match to TRBD1. Germline trimming cut 0 bases from V and 4 bases from J; bases unmatched to any gene: 6. The CDR3 extends over 16 amino acids. Germline assignment: CDR1 SGHKS and CDR2 YYEKEE (reference sequence). The CDR3, as DNA: TGTGCCAGCAGCTTGGTGGGGACAGATAGTAATGAAAAACTGTTTTTT. Translating gives CASSLVGTDSNEKLFF.

The V call is TRBV9, the J call TRBJ2-3; 7 bases line up with TRBD2. V gave up 4 bases and J gave up 5 bases; unmatched junction bases: 13. The germline gives CDR1 SGDLS, CDR2 YYNGEE. CDR3 length: 16 residues. CDR3 in amino acids: CASSPYSGPGEDTQYF. CDR3 DNA sequence: TGTGCCAGCAGCCCCTATAGCGGGCCCGGCGAAGATACGCAGTATTTT. The whole variable domain, remainder taken from reference TRBV9 and TRBJ2-3, is DSGVTQTPKHLITATGQRVTLRCSPRSGDLSVYWYQQSLDQGLQFLIQYYNGEERAKGNILERFSAQQFPDLHSELNLSSLELGDSALYFCASSPYSGPGEDTQYFGPGTRLTVL.

The chain recombines TRBV5-1 with TRBJ2-1; perhaps TRBD1 as D (6 bases). CDR3 length equals 14 residues. Between the trimmed V and J ends, which lost 0 bases and 6 bases, there was a span of 10 bases. The germline V gene encodes CDR1 SGHRS and CDR2 YFSETQ. As DNA, the CDR3 is TGCGCCAGCAGCTTGGAAAGACAGGTCAATGAGCAGTTCTTC. It specifies CASSLERQVNEQFF. Using reference TRBV5-1 and TRBJ2-1 for the parts outside the CDR3, the full variable domain is KAGVTQTPRYLIKTRGQQVTLSCSPISGHRSVSWYQQTPGQGLQFLFEYFSETQRNKGNFPGRFSGRQFSNSRSEMNVSTLELGDSALYLCASSLERQVNEQFFGPGTRLTVL.

The rearrangement joins TRBV11-3 to TRBJ1-1; D gene unclear. Germline CDR1 reads SGHNT; CDR2 reads YENEEA. This CDR3 spans 14 amino acids. Trimming shortened V by 5 bases and J by 1 base, and 11 bases separated the two germline ends. CDR3 in amino acids: CASSPTRSNTEAFF. The CDR3 DNA reads TGTGCCAGCAGCCCCACCAGGTCGAACACTGAAGCTTTCTTT.

The sample holds one count of this clone. The CDR3 DNA reads as TGTGCCAGCAGCCAAGATGGACAGACTAACACCGGGGAGCTGTTTTTT. As protein: CASSQDGQTNTGELFF. This chain uses TRBV3-1 (or the pseudogene TRBV3-2) with TRBJ2-2, with a possible D match to TRBD1 (6 bases). V lost 0 bases and J lost 2, with 10 bases in between. Per the germline V gene, CDR1 is LGHDT and CDR2 is YNNKEL (reference sequence). This CDR3 is built from 16 residues.

The rearrangement uses TRBV6-5 and TRBJ1-5, with 8 bases matching TRBD1. Germline V gene sequence: CDR1 MNHEY, CDR2 SVGAGI. Trimming at V came to 6 bases and at J to 7 bases, leaving 8 bases not matched to a gene. There are 14 residues in the CDR3. As DNA, the CDR3 is TGTGCCAGCAGCGCCGACAGGGGCATGCAGCCCCAGCATTTT. It translates to CASSADRGMQPQHF.

This clone was recorded once. The chain carries TRBV5-1 and TRBJ1-2, with D possibly matching TRBD1 (5 bases). CDR1 and CDR2 from the germline V gene are SGHRS and YFSETQ. This CDR3 comprises 14 residues. The V end lost 0 bases, the J end lost 5 bases, and 11 bases lay between the germline ends. The CDR3 region is CASSLGGAGYGYTF. The CDR3 nucleotides read TGCGCCAGCAGCTTGGGCGGGGCGGGGTATGGCTACACCTTC.

V usage is TRBV3-1 (or the pseudogene TRBV3-2) and J usage is TRBJ1-4; TRBD1 is a possible D gene (5 bases). Germline-derived CDR1 and CDR2 are LGHDT and YNNKEL (reference sequence). The CDR3 length is 12 residues. Deletions cut 2 bases from V and 13 bases from J, with 11 bases between. Here the CDR3 reads CASSQSRVRLFF. The DNA of the CDR3 is TGTGCCAGCAGCCAATCCAGGGTGAGACTGTTTTTT.

CDR3: CASSKVGDSSGANVLTF. CDR3 bases: TGTGCCAGCAGCAAGGTAGGGGACAGCTCTGGGGCCAACGTCCTGACTTTC. The chain couples TRBV21-1 to TRBJ2-6; the tabulated D call, TRBD1, remains unverified against the DNA. TRBV21-1 is a pseudogene locus. This CDR3 contains 17 residues.